This T cell receptor beta chain is from a study of T cells in Graves' hyperthyroidism and ophthalmopathy. In its sample, this clonotype was seen a few times. With 0 bases clipped from V and 5 bases from J, the junction kept 4 bases outside the gene matches. Germline V gene lookup returns CDR1 ENHRY and CDR2 SYGVKD. The CDR3 length is 15 residues. Amplified regions were TCR beta CDR3 sequences from RNA transcripts. During a first-round RT-PCR of the TCR CDR3, the HTBI primer set was used. In TCRdb, the multiplex PCR reads were re-called with MiXCR into one record per CDR3 protein. Among hundreds of thousands of distinct CDR3 sequences listed, 14% to 15% were seen once.

The rearrangement uses TRBV10-3 and TRBJ1-1; 9 bases match TRBD1. The sequencing input was blood. This receptor was identified in a man aged 18 to 29 with Graves' ophthalmopathy. The CDR3 reads CAISESPDRGTEAFF. As DNA, the CDR3 is TGTGCCATCAGTGAGTCCCCGGACAGGGGAACTGAAGCTTTCTTT.